The 32 T cell receptor beta chains below all came from one sample that was sequenced in a study of identical twins. A single record per CDR3 protein comes from TCRdb applying MiXCR to the 5' RACE reads. The sample contains about 190,000 distinct CDR3 sequences, 15% to 20% of which appear only once. The sample was also linked to a second study, of T cells expressing NK-cell markers.

The sample taken for sequencing was CD8+ T cells sorted from blood. The receptors shown here come from a woman under 30 in good health.

V gene TRBV6-1 combines with J gene TRBJ2-7; 7 nucleotides match TRBD1. V shed 10 bases, J shed 2 bases, and the junction held 5 bases outside the gene matches. The CDR3 spans 12 residues. Germline values: CDR1 MNHNS, CDR2 SASEGT. CDR3 sequence: CATWDSPYEQYF. Written as DNA, the CDR3 is TGTGCCACCTGGGACAGTCCCTACGAGCAGTACTTC.

This clonotype was seen ten or more times. The chain is built from TRBV10-2 and TRBJ2-7, with TRBD1 matching 9 bases. V was pared by 7 bases and J by 2 bases, with 3 bases of the junction left unmatched. The CDR3 loop spans 13 amino acids. CDR1 WSHSY and CDR2 SAAADI come from the germline V gene. This chain's CDR3 is CASTRDRAYEQYF. CDR3 nucleotide sequence: TGCGCCAGCACCCGGGACAGGGCCTACGAGCAGTACTTC.

The genes are TRBV12-3 or TRBV12-4 and TRBJ1-1; 7 bases match TRBD1. The V and J ends lost 3 bases and 4 bases, in that order; junction bases with no gene match: 8. The CDR3 is 15 residues long. CDR3 in amino acids: CASSFAGGDSTEAFF. The CDR3 DNA reads as TGTGCCAGCAGTTTTGCAGGGGGAGATAGCACTGAAGCTTTCTTT.

This clonotype has at least ten counts. The chain links TRBV5-5 to TRBJ2-7, with 7 nucleotides matching TRBD1. In germline, CDR1 is SGHKS, CDR2 YYEKEE (reference sequence). J was trimmed by 0 bases and V by 1 base; bases with no gene match: 13. The CDR3 is 18 residues long. CDR3 DNA sequence: TGTGCCAGCAGCTTGTCGGTGGCAGGGGGTACAGTCTCCTACGAGCAGTACTTC. Translating it yields CASSLSVAGGTVSYEQYF.

The V gene is TRBV20-1, the J gene TRBJ2-5; D uncertain. The CDR3 is 17 amino acids. The V end was cut by 0 bases, the J end by 0 bases, with 17 bases between. CDR1 and CDR2 from the germline V gene are DFQATT and SNEGSKA (reference sequence). CDR3 sequence (DNA): TGCAGTGCTAGAGACAATGGGGTCCTCCCGTACCAAGAGACCCAGTACTTC. It codes for CSARDNGVLPYQETQYF.

This clonotype was found once. This sequence may be a read error, since a much larger clone differs from it by one base. The genes are TRBV11-2 and TRBJ2-5; D gene unclear. The CDR3 is 12 amino acids. CDR1 and CDR2 (germline): SGHAT, FQNNGV. V was cut by 5 bases and J by 4 bases, with 8 bases left in between. CDR3 region: CASSRWGETQYF. The DNA for the CDR3 is TGTGCCAGCAGCCGATGGGGAGAGACCCAGTACTTC. The whole variable domain, remainder taken from reference TRBV11-2 and TRBJ2-5, is EAGVAQSPRYKIIEKRQSVAFWCNPISGHATLYWYQQILGQGPKLLIQFQNNGVVDDSQLPKDRFSAERLKGVDSTLKIQPAKLEDSAVYLCASSRWGETQYFGPGTRLLVL.

This clonotype was observed a few times. The chain combines TRBV9 with TRBJ2-3, with D possibly called TRBD1 or TRBD2 (5 bases each). Trimming shortened V by 5 bases and J by 9 bases, and 25 bases separated the two germline ends. This CDR3 contains 16 residues. Looked up from germline, CDR1 is SGDLS and CDR2 is YYNGEE. CDR3: CASRGRGPSGLGTQYF. In DNA form, the CDR3 reads TGTGCCAGCAGGGGACGGGGCCCGTCGGGGTTAGGCACGCAGTATTTT.

V is TRBV7-9 and J is TRBJ1-3; D is unresolved. The germline V gene encodes CDR1 SEHNR and CDR2 FQNEAQ (reference sequence). V was pared by 7 bases and J by 4 bases, with 17 bases between. This CDR3 spans 15 amino acids. The CDR3 here is CASTTHSVPGNTIYF. In nucleotides, the CDR3 is TGTGCCAGCACAACCCACAGCGTTCCGGGAAACACCATATATTTT.

This CDR3 reads CASSQESLAQSYEQYF. The CDR3 nucleotides are TGCGCCAGCAGCCAAGAGTCCCTAGCGCAATCCTACGAGCAGTACTTC. The chain carries TRBV4-1 and TRBJ2-7; weak D call: TRBD2 (6 bases). CDR1 and CDR2 from the germline V gene are MGHRA and YSYEKL. Deletions cut 0 bases from V and 1 base from J, with 13 bases between. The CDR3 is made up of 16 amino acids.

The CDR3 region is CASSITKEGDEQFF. In DNA, the CDR3 is TGTGCCAGCAGCATAACAAAGGAGGGGGATGAGCAGTTCTTC. The rearrangement joins TRBV7-9 to TRBJ2-1; D might be TRBD1 or TRBD2, each matching 6 bases. Germline assignment: CDR1 SEHNR and CDR2 FQNEAQ (reference sequence). The CDR3 sequence is 14 residues long. Between the trimmed V and J ends, which lost 5 bases and 8 bases, there was a span of 16 bases.

The genes are TRBV27 and TRBJ2-7; TRBD1 agrees at 8 bases. Germline trimming cut 5 bases from V and 0 bases from J; bases unmatched to any gene: 9. Looked up from germline, CDR1 is MNHEY and CDR2 is SMNVEV (reference sequence). The CDR3 is 16 amino acids. CDR3 sequence: CASSLKGQAISYEQYF. CDR3 nucleotide sequence: TGTGCCAGCAGTCTAAAGGGACAGGCTATCTCCTACGAGCAGTACTTC.

Remarks on this clonotype: Germline is not matched at one junction end, which may reflect a read error. The rearrangement links TRBV27 to TRBJ2-5, with TRBD1 matching 8 bases. This CDR3 contains 14 residues. The germline gives CDR1 MNHEY, CDR2 SMNVEV (reference sequence). Written as DNA, the CDR3 is TGTGCCGGCAGTTCCTACGGACAGGGAGAGACCCAGTACTTC. Protein product: CAGSSYGQGETQYF.

The chain uses TRBV9 and TRBJ2-1; 8 nucleotides match TRBD1. Germline values: CDR1 SGDLS, CDR2 YYNGEE. V dropped 4 bases and J dropped 6; count of bases not matched to a gene: 6. This CDR3 comprises 14 residues. The CDR3 bases are TGTGCCAGCAGCCCCGGCCAGGGGGCCAATGAGCAGTTCTTC. It codes for CASSPGQGANEQFF.

This clonotype was counted only a few times. The V and J genes are TRBV15 and TRBJ2-3, with TRBD1 as a possible D gene (6 bases). This CDR3 comprises 15 residues. Germline loops: CDR1 LNHNV, CDR2 YYDKDF (reference sequence). Trimming removed 3 bases at V and 5 bases at J, with 15 bases between. Here the CDR3 DNA reads TGTGCCACCAGCAGGGGGGCCTCGTCGGGAGATACGCAGTATTTT. It yields the protein CATSRGASSGDTQYF.

The CDR3 protein is CASSPGGQNEKLFF. The CDR3 DNA is TGTGCCAGCAGTCCTGGGGGGCAGAATGAAAAACTGTTTTTT. The rearrangement uses TRBV5-6 and TRBJ1-4; tentative D call: TRBD1 (6 bases). Germline lookup yields CDR1 SGHDT and CDR2 YYEEEE. This CDR3 has 14 residues. Trimming shortened V by 5 bases and J by 5 bases, and 13 bases separated the two germline ends.

The V and J genes are TRBV6-2 or TRBV6-3 and TRBJ1-1; D is undetermined. CDR3 length: 13 amino acids. Germline V gene sequence: CDR1 MNHEY, CDR2 SVGEGT. Trimming removed 8 bases at V and 3 bases at J, with 13 bases between. The CDR3 nucleotides are TGTGCCAGCTGCCTACCTTGGGACACTGAAGCTTTCTTT. Residues: CASCLPWDTEAFF.

V and J are TRBV12-3 or TRBV12-4 and TRBJ2-3; D is unresolved. The CDR3 has 13 residues. V shed 5 bases and J shed 7 bases, with 13 bases lying between them. The CDR3 nucleotides read TGTGCCAGCAGTGATTCCAGGCAAAATACGCAGTATTTT. Translation: CASSDSRQNTQYF.

This clonotype was detected a few times. The rearrangement joins TRBV11-1 to TRBJ2-2; 9 bases fit TRBD2. From germline, CDR1 is SGHAT and CDR2 FQDESV (reference sequence). Trimming at V came to 5 bases and at J to 5 bases, leaving 15 bases not matched to a gene. This CDR3 has 18 amino acids. The CDR3 nucleotides read TGTGCCAGCAGCGCACAGCCCGGGACTAGCCCAACAACCGGGGAGCTGTTTTTT. Encoded protein: CASSAQPGTSPTTGELFF.

V gene TRBV7-8 combines with J gene TRBJ2-7, with 10 positions matching TRBD2. CDR1 is SGHVS, CDR2 FQNEAQ, per germline. J gave up 0 bases and V 3 bases, and 8 bases lay outside the gene matches. The CDR3 spans 17 residues. CDR3 protein: CASSFGTSATSSYEQYF. For the CDR3, the DNA is TGTGCCAGCAGCTTCGGGACTAGCGCAACTAGCTCCTACGAGCAGTACTTC.

In the case of this clonotype: The junction departs from the called germline gene at one end, perhaps through a read error. The chain carries TRBV7-9 and TRBJ2-1, with 11 nucleotides matching TRBD2. Germline CDR1 reads SEHNR; CDR2 reads FQNEAQ (reference sequence). The CDR3 covers 17 residues. The CDR3 is CATSSGLSGGAENEQFF. The CDR3 DNA reads TGTGCCACCAGCTCTGGACTTAGCGGGGGGGCAGAAAATGAGCAGTTCTTC. The variable domain in full, with the rest retrieved from reference TRBV7-9 and TRBJ2-1, is DTGVSQNPRHKITKRGQNVTFRCDPISEHNRLYWYRQTLGQGPEFLTYFQNEAQLEKSRLLSDRFSAERPKGSFSTLEIQRTEQGDSAMYLCATSSGLSGGAENEQFFGPGTRLTVL.

The V gene is TRBV11-1, the J gene TRBJ2-1; 7 nucleotides match TRBD2. CDR1 is SGHAT, CDR2 FQDESV, per germline (reference sequence). V dropped 4 bases and J dropped 0; count of bases not matched to a gene: 15. The CDR3 is made up of 19 amino acids. CDR3 residues: CASSSPKAGRIDSYNEQFF. The CDR3 coding sequence is TGTGCCAGCAGCTCCCCGAAAGCGGGGCGAATTGACTCCTACAATGAGCAGTTCTTC.

This clonotype has just a few counts. The rearrangement uses TRBV11-2 and TRBJ2-1; 8 bases are a match to TRBD2. The germline V gene has CDR1 SGHAT and CDR2 FQNNGV. Trimming cost V 5 bases and J 6 bases; bases outside gene matches: 9. The CDR3 spans 15 residues. CDR3 nucleotides: TGTGCCAGCAGCGGAGGAGCGGGAGAGGGCAATGAGCAGTTCTTC. Translating it yields CASSGGAGEGNEQFF.

The chain recombines TRBV9 with TRBJ2-5, with D perhaps TRBD1 (5 bases). Trimming pared 0 bases from V and 5 bases from J, leaving 11 bases between. The CDR3 runs 14 residues. CDR1 is SGDLS, CDR2 YYNGEE, per germline. The chain's CDR3 is CASSVGQAGETQYF. In DNA form, the CDR3 reads TGTGCCAGCAGCGTAGGTCAAGCAGGGGAGACCCAGTACTTC.

This clonotype was found a few times. The V and J genes are TRBV5-5 and TRBJ2-3; 14 nucleotides align to TRBD2. With 3 bases clipped from V and 0 bases from J, the junction kept 6 bases outside the gene matches. Germline CDR1 SGHKS, CDR2 YYEKEE (reference sequence). This CDR3 has 18 amino acids. CDR3 nucleotides: TGTGCCAGCAGCTCTGGGACTAGCGGGGGACTCAGCACAGATACGCAGTATTTT. This sequence encodes CASSSGTSGGLSTDTQYF.

This clonotype appeared many times. The chain employs TRBV29-1 and TRBJ1-1; TRBD1 is a possible D gene (6 bases). The ends were cut back, 7 bases at V and 5 bases at J, with 17 bases in the middle. Germline V gene sequence: CDR1 SQVTM, CDR2 ANQGSEA. There are 13 residues in the CDR3. The DNA for the CDR3 is TGCAGCGCTCCACAGGGTTTTGGTACTGAAGCTTTCTTT. This sequence encodes CSAPQGFGTEAFF.

This clonotype was found a few times. The rearrangement joins TRBV12-3 or TRBV12-4 to TRBJ2-3; no firm D call. V was clipped by 5 bases and J by 6 bases, with 6 bases between them. The CDR3 is 11 amino acids. CDR3 nucleotide sequence: TGTGCCAGCAGTCCCGCGGATACGCAGTATTTT. Translated, it gives CASSPADTQYF.

The genes are TRBV7-9 and TRBJ2-1, with TRBD2 matching 9 bases. CDR1 is SEHNR, CDR2 FQNEAQ, per germline (reference sequence). With V trimmed by 5 bases and J by 5 bases, 10 bases remained unmatched. The CDR3 is 16 residues long. CDR3 sequence reads: CASSPLAGALNNEQFF. CDR3 DNA sequence: TGTGCCAGCAGCCCCTTAGCGGGAGCCCTCAACAATGAGCAGTTCTTC.

J is TRBJ1-1 and V is TRBV12-3 or TRBV12-4, with D tentatively TRBD1 (5 bases). V was shortened by 7 bases and J by 4 bases, with 10 bases between the two germline ends. This CDR3 contains 12 residues. CDR3 DNA: TGTGCCAGCACCCTAGGGGCCACTGAAGCTTTCTTT. It is translated as CASTLGATEAFF.

This clonotype was seen a handful of times. The V call is TRBV4-2, the J call TRBJ2-3, with D perhaps matching TRBD1 (6 bases). Trimming shortened V by 3 bases and J by 4 bases, and 14 bases separated the two germline ends. Germline CDR1 is LGHNA and CDR2 is YNFKEQ. The CDR3 loop spans 15 amino acids. CDR3 nucleotides: TGTGCCAGCAGCCAGGAAACAGGGATCCCAGATACGCAGTATTTT. It encodes CASSQETGIPDTQYF.

In its sample, this clonotype was seen a few times. The chain couples TRBV3-1 to TRBJ2-2; 9 bases align to TRBD2. The CDR3 has 14 amino acids. V was clipped by 5 bases and J by 8 bases; unmatched bases: 6. From germline, CDR1 is LGHDT and CDR2 YNNKEL (reference sequence). The CDR3 DNA is TGTGCCAGCAGCGGGGGACTAGCCTCGGGGGAGCTGTTTTTT. Its translation is CASSGGLASGELFF.

The genes are TRBV10-2 and TRBJ1-1; D may be TRBD1 (6 bases). V was pared by 4 bases and J by 4 bases, with 19 bases between. Looked up from germline, CDR1 is WSHSY and CDR2 is SAAADI. This CDR3 is 16 amino acids long. The CDR3 DNA sequence: TGCGCCAGCAGTGGGGACCTGGGGGCGGGAGGCACTGAAGCTTTCTTT. It yields the protein CASSGDLGAGGTEAFF.

The J gene is TRBJ2-1, the V gene TRBV12-3 or TRBV12-4; 11 bases match TRBD2. CDR3 length: 18 amino acids. V shed 6 bases, J shed 2 bases, and the junction held 12 bases outside the gene matches. CDR3 residues: CASSPRVASGRTYNEQFF. The CDR3 region has the DNA TGTGCCAGCAGCCCCCGGGTGGCTAGCGGGAGGACCTACAATGAGCAGTTCTTC.